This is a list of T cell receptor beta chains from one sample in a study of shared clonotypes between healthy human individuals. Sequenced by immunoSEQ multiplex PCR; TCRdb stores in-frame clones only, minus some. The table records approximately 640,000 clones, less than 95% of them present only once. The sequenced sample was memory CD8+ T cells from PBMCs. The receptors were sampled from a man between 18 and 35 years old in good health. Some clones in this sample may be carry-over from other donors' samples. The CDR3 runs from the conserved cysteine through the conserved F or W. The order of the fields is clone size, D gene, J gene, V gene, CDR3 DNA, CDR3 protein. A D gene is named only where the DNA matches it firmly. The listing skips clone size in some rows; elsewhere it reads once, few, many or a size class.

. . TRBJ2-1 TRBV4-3 TGCGCCAGCAGCCAAGAACAAACAAGCAATGAGCAGTTCTTC CASSQEQTSNEQFF
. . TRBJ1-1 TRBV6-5 TGTGCCAGCAGCTACTTGAACACTGAAGCTTTCTTT CASSYLNTEAFF
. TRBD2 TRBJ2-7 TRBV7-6 TGTGCCAGCAGCCATAGCGGGAAGAGCTCCTACGAGCAGTACTTC CASSHSGKSSYEQYF
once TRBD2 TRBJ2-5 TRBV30 TGTGCCTGGGGAGCGGGAGCCCGGGAGACCCAGTACTTC CAWGAGARETQYF
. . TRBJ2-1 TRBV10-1 TGCGCCAGCAGTGATCTAGCAGGGGATACCTACAATGAGCAGTTCTTC CASSDLAGDTYNEQFF
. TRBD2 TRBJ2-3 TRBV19 TGTGCCAGTAGTATTACTAGCGGGGGGAGAGATACGCAGTATTTT CASSITSGGRDTQYF
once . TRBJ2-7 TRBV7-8 TGTGCCAGCAGCTTAAGGCTAGAGCAGTACTTC CASSLRLEQYF
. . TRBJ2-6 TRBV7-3 TGTGCCAGCAGCGTATGGGGCTTACAAAGTCGGGCCAACGTCCTGACTTTC CASSVWGLQSRANVLTF
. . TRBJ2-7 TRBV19 TGTGCCAGTAGTATCCCGCCCCTCAGAGTGGATCCGTACGAGCAGTACTTC CASSIPPLRVDPYEQYF
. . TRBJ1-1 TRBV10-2 TGCGCCAGCAGTGAAGTTGACCGGAGGGTCGGAGCTTTCTTT CASSEVDRRVGAFF
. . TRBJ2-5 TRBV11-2 TGTGCCAGCAGCTTAAGTTTGGACAGACAAGAGACCCAGTACTTC CASSLSLDRQETQYF